These 16 T cell receptor beta chains came from one sample sequenced in a study of T cells after yellow fever vaccination. Using its own MiXCR run on the 5' RACE reads, TCRdb lists one record per CDR3 protein. The table lists tens of thousands of distinct CDR3 sequences, just over 6.5% of them singletons. The input for sequencing was CD8+ T cells sorted from PBMCs, taken around 45 days after the first yellow fever vaccination. These receptors were taken from a man younger than 30 who received the YFV17D yellow fever vaccine.

The chain has TRBV5-4 and TRBJ2-5, with TRBD2 identical over 12 bases. The germline gives CDR1 SGHNT, CDR2 YYREEE (reference sequence). The CDR3 extends over 16 amino acids. Losses at the gene ends were 4 bases for V and 0 bases for J; bases not matched to a gene: 4. The CDR3 reads CASSPWTSGNQETQYF. The CDR3 DNA follows: TGTGCCAGCAGCCCATGGACTAGCGGGAACCAAGAGACCCAGTACTTC.

This clonotype appeared many times. The chain couples TRBV5-6 to TRBJ2-3; D call uncertain. Trimming took 2 bases from V and 7 from J, leaving 8 bases between them. The germline gives CDR1 SGHDT, CDR2 YYEEEE. The CDR3 length is 12 residues. The CDR3, as DNA: TGTGCCAGCAGCTTTTGGGATAATACGCAGTATTTT. It specifies CASSFWDNTQYF.

This clonotype has more than one count but fewer than ten. The CDR3 sequence: CASTQPRRPGELFF. The CDR3 DNA sequence: TGTGCCAGCACCCAACCCCGGCGCCCCGGGGAGCTGTTTTTT. The rearrangement uses TRBV6-2 or TRBV6-3 and TRBJ2-2, with D uncertain. The CDR3 sequence is 14 residues long. The V gene lost 7 bases and the J gene lost 6 bases, with 15 bases spanning the gap. Germline V gene sequence: CDR1 MNHEY, CDR2 SVGEGT.

This clonotype appeared many times. This chain joins TRBV7-9 and TRBJ2-3; D could derive from TRBD1 or TRBD2 (5 bases each). In germline, CDR1 is SEHNR, CDR2 FQNEAQ (reference sequence). The V and J ends lost 2 bases and 1 base respectively, with 10 bases between them. This CDR3 region has 15 residues. CDR3 loop: CASSLLRGGTDTQYF. DNA for the CDR3: TGTGCCAGCAGCTTATTAAGGGGAGGCACAGATACGCAGTATTTT.

This clonotype was recorded a few times. The chain uses TRBV20-1 and TRBJ2-3; no reliable D call. Trimming shortened V by 3 bases and J by 2 bases, and 9 bases separated the two germline ends. The CDR3 is 13 residues long. The V gene's germline CDR1 is DFQATT and CDR2 SNEGSKA (reference sequence). In DNA, the CDR3 is TGCAGTGCTAGTTCAATTCCCACAGATACGCAGTATTTT. Translated, it gives CSASSIPTDTQYF.

Many counts were recorded for this clonotype. The gene calls are TRBV10-1 and TRBJ2-7, with D perhaps TRBD1 or TRBD2 (5 bases each). Germline V CDR1 and CDR2: WNHNN, SYGVQD (reference sequence). The CDR3 length is 14 residues. Trimming removed 2 bases from V and 2 bases from J, with 10 bases in between. The CDR3 DNA reads TGCGCCAGCAGTGAGGGGGGTTTCCCCTACGAGCAGTACTTC. Its protein product is CASSEGGFPYEQYF.

This clonotype showed up many times. The chain recombines TRBV12-3 or TRBV12-4 with TRBJ2-5; D is unresolved. The V and J ends lost 7 bases and 4 bases respectively, with 13 bases between them. The CDR3 contains 13 residues. The CDR3 DNA sequence: TGTGCCAGCACCCCTTGGGGTCCAGAGACCCAGTACTTC. Translated, it gives CASTPWGPETQYF.

In its sample, this clonotype was seen many times. The CDR3: CSARRGRSSYEQYV. CDR3 DNA sequence: TGCAGTGCTAGGAGAGGTCGAAGCTCCTACGAGCAGTACGTC. The rearrangement joins TRBV20-1 to TRBJ2-7; unclear D gene. The CDR3 loop spans 14 amino acids. V shed 3 bases and J shed 0 bases, with 12 bases lying between them. Germline assignment: CDR1 DFQATT and CDR2 SNEGSKA (reference sequence).

This clonotype showed up many times. The gene calls are TRBV12-3 or TRBV12-4 and TRBJ1-5; TRBD1 aligns across 8 bases. V lost 9 bases and J lost 6; bases outside the gene matches: 7. The CDR3 runs 13 residues. The CDR3 DNA reads as TGTGCCAGTACCGGACAGGGTAGTCAGCCCCAGCATTTT. It yields the protein CASTGQGSQPQHF.

The rearrangement joins TRBV5-4 to TRBJ2-1; D unresolved. V lost 4 bases and J 9 bases, leaving 11 bases between the germline ends. Germline loops: CDR1 SGHNT, CDR2 YYREEE (reference sequence). This CDR3 spans 12 amino acids. CDR3 amino acids: CASSDENVEQFF. CDR3 bases: TGTGCCAGCAGCGACGAGAATGTTGAGCAGTTCTTC.

V usage is TRBV7-7 and J usage is TRBJ2-7, with TRBD1 identical over 7 bases. Germline CDR1 is SSHAT and CDR2 is FNYEAQ (reference sequence). This CDR3 is 14 amino acids long. With V trimmed by 4 bases and J by 2 bases, 5 bases remained unmatched. CDR3 sequence reads: CASSYKQGPYEQYF. Written as DNA, the CDR3 is TGTGCCAGCAGCTACAAACAGGGGCCCTACGAGCAGTACTTC.

The chain joins TRBV7-8 to TRBJ2-4; TRBD1 might be the D (6 bases). V was trimmed by 2 bases and J by 0 bases, leaving 14 bases between them. This CDR3 region has 17 residues. Germline CDR1 reads SGHVS; CDR2 reads FQNEAQ. The CDR3 here is CASSLSGVKIAKNIQYF. DNA of the CDR3: TGTGCCAGCAGCTTATCAGGGGTTAAGATAGCCAAAAACATTCAGTACTTC.

The chain couples TRBV2 to TRBJ2-5, with 7 nucleotides matching TRBD2. This CDR3 has 17 residues. CDR1 SNHLY and CDR2 FYNNEI come from the germline V gene. Unmatched junction bases numbered 8, after V lost 0 bases and J lost 1 base. The CDR3 loop is CASSEAKGGGRQETQYF. The CDR3 DNA reads TGTGCCAGCAGTGAAGCCAAGGGCGGGGGTCGCCAAGAGACCCAGTACTTC.

This clonotype has at least ten counts. The genes are TRBV29-1 and TRBJ2-7, with TRBD1 matching over 9 bases. Germline assignment: CDR1 SQVTM and CDR2 ANQGSEA. The CDR3 length is 11 residues. After removal of 7 bases from V and 5 bases from J, the junction contained 3 bases not matched to a gene. CDR3 sequence (DNA): TGCAGCGCCCGGGACAGGGACGAGCAGTACGTC. Its translation: CSARDRDEQYV.

This clonotype was picked up a small number of times. The J gene is TRBJ1-5, the V gene TRBV15; D possibly corresponds to TRBD1 (5 bases). V shed 5 bases and J shed 8 bases, with 13 bases lying between them. The CDR3 totals 13 residues. The germline CDR1 and CDR2 sequences are LNHNV and YYDKDF (reference sequence). The CDR3 here is CATSRQTPEPQHF. CDR3 nucleotide sequence: TGTGCCACCAGCCGACAGACTCCCGAGCCCCAGCATTTT.

A few counts support this clonotype. The chain combines TRBV20-1 with TRBJ2-1; tentative D call: TRBD2 (6 bases). Germline V lookup: CDR1 DFQATT, CDR2 SNEGSKA (reference sequence). V was clipped by 0 bases and J by 8 bases, with 14 bases between them. The CDR3 is 14 residues long. The CDR3: CSARDRDLGYEQFF. In nucleotides, the CDR3 is TGCAGTGCTAGAGATCGGGACTTGGGGTATGAGCAGTTCTTC.